This TCR beta chain was observed in a study of blood T cell repertoires in COVID-19. Study details: T cells, B-cell-depleted T cells, or PBMCs supplied cDNA or gDNA.

Patients from Seattle were sampled longitudinally, starting during active infection. Germline CDR1 reads LGHDT; CDR2 reads YNNKEL (reference sequence). Trimming shortened V by 4 bases and J by 2 bases, and 14 bases separated the two germline ends. The CDR3 totals 15 residues. Sequenced by immunoSEQ multiplex PCR; TCRdb stores in-frame clones only, minus some. The table records a few hundred thousand clones, around four fifths of them present only once. The receptor was derived from a woman at least 80 years old with COVID-19, enrolled during active disease. The sample consisted of peripheral blood. The chain joins TRBV3-1 (or the pseudogene TRBV3-2) to TRBJ1-1, with D perhaps matching TRBD1 (6 bases). CDR3 sequence: CASSRGQSRNTEAFF. The CDR3 DNA follows: TGTGCCAGCAGCCGCGGACAGTCACGAAACACTGAAGCTTTCTTT.